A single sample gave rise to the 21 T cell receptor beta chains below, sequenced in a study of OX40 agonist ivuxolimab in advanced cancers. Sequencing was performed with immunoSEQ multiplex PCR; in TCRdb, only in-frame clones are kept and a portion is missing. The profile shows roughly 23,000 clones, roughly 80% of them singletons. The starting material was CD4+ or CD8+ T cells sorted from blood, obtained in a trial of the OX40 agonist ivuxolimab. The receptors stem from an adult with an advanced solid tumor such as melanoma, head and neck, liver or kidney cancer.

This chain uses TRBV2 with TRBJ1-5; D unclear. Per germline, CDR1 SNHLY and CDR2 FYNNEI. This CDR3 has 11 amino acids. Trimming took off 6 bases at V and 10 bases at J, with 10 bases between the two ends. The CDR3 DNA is TGTGCCAGCAGCCACGAGACACCCCAGCATTTT. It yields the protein CASSHETPQHF.

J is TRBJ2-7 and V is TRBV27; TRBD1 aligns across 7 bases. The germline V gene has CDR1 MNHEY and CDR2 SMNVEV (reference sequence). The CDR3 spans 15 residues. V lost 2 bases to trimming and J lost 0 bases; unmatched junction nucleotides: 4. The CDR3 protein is CASSLLQGRSYEQYF. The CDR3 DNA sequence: TGTGCCAGCAGTTTACTACAGGGGCGCTCCTACGAGCAGTACTTC.

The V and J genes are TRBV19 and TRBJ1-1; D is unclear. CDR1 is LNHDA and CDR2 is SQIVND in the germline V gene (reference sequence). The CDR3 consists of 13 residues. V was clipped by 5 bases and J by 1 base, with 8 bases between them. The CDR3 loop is CASSADENTEAFF. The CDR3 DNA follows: TGTGCCAGTAGTGCTGACGAGAACACTGAAGCTTTCTTT.

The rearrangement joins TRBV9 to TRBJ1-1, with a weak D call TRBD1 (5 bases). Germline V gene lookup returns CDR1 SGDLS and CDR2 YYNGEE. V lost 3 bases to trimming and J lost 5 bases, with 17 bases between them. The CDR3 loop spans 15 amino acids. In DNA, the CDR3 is TGTGCCAGCAGCGACGGGACGATTATGTGGACTGAAGCTTTCTTT. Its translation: CASSDGTIMWTEAFF.

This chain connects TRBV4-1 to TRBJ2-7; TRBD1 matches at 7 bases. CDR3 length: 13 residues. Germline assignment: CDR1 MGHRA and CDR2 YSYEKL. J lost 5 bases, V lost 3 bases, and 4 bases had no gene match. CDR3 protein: CASSQLTGDEQYF. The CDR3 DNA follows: TGCGCCAGCAGCCAGCTCACAGGGGACGAGCAGTACTTC.

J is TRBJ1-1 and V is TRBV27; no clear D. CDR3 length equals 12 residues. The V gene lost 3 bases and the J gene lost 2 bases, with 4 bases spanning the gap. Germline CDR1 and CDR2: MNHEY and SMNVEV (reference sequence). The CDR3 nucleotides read TGTGCCAGCAGTTTGGGAAACACTGAAGCTTTCTTT. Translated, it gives CASSLGNTEAFF.

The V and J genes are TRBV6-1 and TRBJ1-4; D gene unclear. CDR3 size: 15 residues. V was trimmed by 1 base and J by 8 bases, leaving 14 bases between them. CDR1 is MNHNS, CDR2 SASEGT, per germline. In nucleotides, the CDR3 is TGTGCCAGCAGTGAAGTAGTCGGGCCACAGGAAAAACTGTTTTTT. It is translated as CASSEVVGPQEKLFF.

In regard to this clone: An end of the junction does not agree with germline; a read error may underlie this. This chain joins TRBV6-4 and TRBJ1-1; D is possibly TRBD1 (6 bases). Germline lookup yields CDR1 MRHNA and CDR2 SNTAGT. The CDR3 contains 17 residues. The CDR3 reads CASSYSPGAVPNTEAFF. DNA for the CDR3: TGTGCCAGCAGTTACTCGCCAGGGGCTGTGCCGAACACTGAAGCTTTCTTT.

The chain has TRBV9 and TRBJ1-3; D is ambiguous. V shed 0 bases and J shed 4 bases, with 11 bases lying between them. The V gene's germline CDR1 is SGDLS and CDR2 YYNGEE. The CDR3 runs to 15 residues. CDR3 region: CASSVDGGSGNTIYF. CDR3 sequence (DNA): TGTGCCAGCAGCGTAGATGGAGGGTCAGGAAACACCATATATTTT.

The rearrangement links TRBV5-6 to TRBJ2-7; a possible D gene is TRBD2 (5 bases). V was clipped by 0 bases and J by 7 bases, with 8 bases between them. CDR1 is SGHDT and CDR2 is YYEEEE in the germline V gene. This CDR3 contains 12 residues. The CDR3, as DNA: TGTGCCAGCAGCTTGGGTCCGGGGGAGCAGTACTTC. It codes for CASSLGPGEQYF. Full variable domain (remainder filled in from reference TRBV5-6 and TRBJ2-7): DAGVTQSPTHLIKTRGQQVTLRCSPKSGHDTVSWYQQALGQGPQFIFQYYEEEERQRGNFPDRFSGHQFPNYSSELNVNALLLGDSALYLCASSLGPGEQYFGPGTRLTVT.

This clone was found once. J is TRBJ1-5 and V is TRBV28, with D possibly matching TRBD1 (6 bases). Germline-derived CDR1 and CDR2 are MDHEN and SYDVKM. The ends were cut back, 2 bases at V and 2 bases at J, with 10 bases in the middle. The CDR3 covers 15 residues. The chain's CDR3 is CASSLAGAGNQPQHF. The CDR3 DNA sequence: TGTGCCAGCAGTTTAGCGGGGGCTGGCAATCAGCCCCAGCATTTT.

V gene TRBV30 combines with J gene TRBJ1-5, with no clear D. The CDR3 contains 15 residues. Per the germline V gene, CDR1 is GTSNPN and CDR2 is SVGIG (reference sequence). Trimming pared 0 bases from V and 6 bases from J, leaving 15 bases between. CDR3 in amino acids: CAWSVLGPAVQPQHF. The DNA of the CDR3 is TGTGCCTGGAGTGTACTAGGCCCGGCGGTTCAGCCCCAGCATTTT.

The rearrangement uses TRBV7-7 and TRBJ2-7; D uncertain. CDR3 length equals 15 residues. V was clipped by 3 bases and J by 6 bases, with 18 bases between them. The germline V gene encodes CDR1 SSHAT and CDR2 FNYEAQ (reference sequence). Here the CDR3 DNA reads TGTGCCAGCAGCTTTAGTCCGTCCCGAACCGCCGAGCAGTACTTC. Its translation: CASSFSPSRTAEQYF.

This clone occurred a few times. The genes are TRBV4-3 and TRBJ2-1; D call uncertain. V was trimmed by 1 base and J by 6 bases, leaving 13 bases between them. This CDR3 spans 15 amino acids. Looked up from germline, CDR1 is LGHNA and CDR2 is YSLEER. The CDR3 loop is CASSQVMGNSNEQFF. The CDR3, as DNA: TGCGCCAGCAGCCAAGTGATGGGGAACAGCAATGAGCAGTTCTTC.

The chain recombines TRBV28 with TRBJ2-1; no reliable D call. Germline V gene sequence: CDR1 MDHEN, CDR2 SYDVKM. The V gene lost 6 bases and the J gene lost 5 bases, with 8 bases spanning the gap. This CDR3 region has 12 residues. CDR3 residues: CASSYIHNEQFF. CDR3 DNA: TGTGCCAGCAGCTACATCCACAATGAGCAGTTCTTC.

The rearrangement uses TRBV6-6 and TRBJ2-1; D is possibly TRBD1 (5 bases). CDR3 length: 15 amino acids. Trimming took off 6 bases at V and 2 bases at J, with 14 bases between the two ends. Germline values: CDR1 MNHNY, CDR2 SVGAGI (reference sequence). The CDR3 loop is CASSTIDRAYNEQFF. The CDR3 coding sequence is TGTGCCAGCAGCACCATCGACAGAGCCTACAATGAGCAGTTCTTC.

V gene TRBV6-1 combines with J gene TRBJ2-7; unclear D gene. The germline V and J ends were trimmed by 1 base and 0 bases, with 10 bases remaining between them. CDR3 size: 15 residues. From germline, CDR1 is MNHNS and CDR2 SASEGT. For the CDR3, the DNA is TGTGCCAGCAGTGAAGGAGAACGGAGCTCCTACGAGCAGTACTTC. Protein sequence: CASSEGERSSYEQYF.

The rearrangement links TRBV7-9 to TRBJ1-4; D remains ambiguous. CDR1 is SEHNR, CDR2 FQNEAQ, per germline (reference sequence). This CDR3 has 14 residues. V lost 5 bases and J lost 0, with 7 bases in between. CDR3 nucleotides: TGTGCCAGCAGCCCAGCTACAACTAATGAAAAACTGTTTTTT. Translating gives CASSPATTNEKLFF. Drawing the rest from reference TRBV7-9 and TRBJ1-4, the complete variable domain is DTGVSQNPRHKITKRGQNVTFRCDPISEHNRLYWYRQTLGQGPEFLTYFQNEAQLEKSRLLSDRFSAERPKGSFSTLEIQRTEQGDSAMYLCASSPATTNEKLFFGSGTQLSVL.

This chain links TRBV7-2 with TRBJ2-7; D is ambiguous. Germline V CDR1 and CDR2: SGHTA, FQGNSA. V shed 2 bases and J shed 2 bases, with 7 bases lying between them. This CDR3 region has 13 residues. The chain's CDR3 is CASSLQLAYEQYF. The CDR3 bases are TGTGCCAGCAGCTTACAGCTCGCCTACGAGCAGTACTTC.

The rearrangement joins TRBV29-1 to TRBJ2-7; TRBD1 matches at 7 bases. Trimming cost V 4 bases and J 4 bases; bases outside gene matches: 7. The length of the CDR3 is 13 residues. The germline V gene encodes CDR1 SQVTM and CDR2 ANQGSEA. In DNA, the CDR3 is TGCAGCGTTGCTCCGGGACAGCTTTACGAGCAGTACTTC. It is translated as CSVAPGQLYEQYF.

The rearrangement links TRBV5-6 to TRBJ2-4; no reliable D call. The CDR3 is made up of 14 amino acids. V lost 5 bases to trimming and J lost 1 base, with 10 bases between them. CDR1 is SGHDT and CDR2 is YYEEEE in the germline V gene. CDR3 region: CASRGREAKNIQYF. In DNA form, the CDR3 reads TGTGCCAGCAGAGGAAGAGAGGCCAAAAACATTCAGTACTTC.